This paragraph covers one TCR beta chain sequence. Source study methods: Amplification from reference gene primers served as the basis for estimated nucleated cell counts. Clones were sequenced by immunoSEQ multiplex PCR, and TCRdb holds only the in-frame ones, with some missing. From that table come the V and J calls and clone size; the DNA was used to work out D and trimming. The table has approximately 110,000 clones, around 64% seen once. The length of the CDR3 is 11 residues. CDR1 and CDR2 (germline): SGHTA, FQGNSA. The V end lost 5 bases, the J end lost 7 bases, and 7 bases lay between the germline ends. This entry belongs to a study of blood T cell repertoires in COVID-19. In the study overall: From the United States, Italy and Spain came samples of acute and convalescent COVID-19. T cells, B-cell-depleted T cells, or PBMCs supplied cDNA or gDNA.

The chain couples TRBV7-2 to TRBJ2-3; D is uncertain. The receptor comes from a human donor with acute or convalescent COVID-19. The donor label of this sample is uncertain. What was sequenced was peripheral blood. CDR3 loop: CASSPANTQYF. CDR3 coding DNA: TGTGCCAGCAGCCCCGCTAATACGCAGTATTTT.